This record covers a single T cell receptor beta chain. As yet, its antigen is unknown. V was trimmed by 2 bases and J by 2 bases, leaving 4 bases between them. In germline, CDR1 is SNHLY, CDR2 FYNNEI. This CDR3 is built from 12 residues. The data were taken from a study of T cell responses to AZD1222 COVID-19 vaccine. Study-wide background: Whether given at about 4 or about 12 weeks, second doses were pooled.

Here immunoSEQ multiplex PCR was the method, and the copy in TCRdb shows in-frame clones only, minus some. The sample holds 100,000 to 110,000 clones; around nine tenths are singletons and the top ten take roughly 15%. Study outcomes and limitations: Clonal diversity may have been underestimated, and the donors were mostly white British, with more females than males. Every sample of the repertoires postdated the peak T cell response.

The sample consisted of peripheral blood, taken on day 0 of AZD1222 vaccination. This TCR came from an adult in good health. The V and J genes are TRBV2 and TRBJ2-7; D unclear. The CDR3 nucleotides are TGTGCCAGCAGTGAAATTGCCTACGAGCAGTACTTC. Protein sequence: CASSEIAYEQYF.